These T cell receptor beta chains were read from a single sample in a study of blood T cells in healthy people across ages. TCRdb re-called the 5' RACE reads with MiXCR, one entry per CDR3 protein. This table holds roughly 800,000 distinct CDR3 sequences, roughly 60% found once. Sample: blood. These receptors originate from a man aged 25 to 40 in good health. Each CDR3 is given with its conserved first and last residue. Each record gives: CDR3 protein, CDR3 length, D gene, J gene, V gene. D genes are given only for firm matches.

CSAKKGPKINGYTF	14	NA	TRBJ1-2	TRBV20-1
CASSPEASAHDEQFF	15	NA	TRBJ2-1	TRBV11-2
CSADRDNEQYF	11	NA	TRBJ2-5	TRBV20-1
CASKIPVVAEQYF	13	NA	TRBJ2-7	TRBV28
CASSFGQGNEQYF	13	TRBD1	NA	TRBV6-6
CASSQLRSSPLHF	13	NA	TRBJ1-6	TRBV14
CASSLATPGDIQYF	14	NA	TRBJ2-4	TRBV5-1
CASSVTTGHGSGANVLTF	18	TRBD1	TRBJ2-6	TRBV9
CAISGGQGSYEQYF	14	TRBD1	TRBJ2-7	TRBV10-3
CASKDRGGGYTF	12	TRBD1	TRBJ1-2	TRBV6-2/TRBV6-3
CASSLNRVNEQFF	13	NA	TRBJ2-1	TRBV4-3
CSARAGWTEAFF	12	NA	TRBJ1-1	TRBV20-1
CSAPSEKDSYEQYF	14	NA	TRBJ2-7	TRBV20-1
CASSPLGTDYGYTF	14	TRBD1	TRBJ1-2	TRBV18
CASSYHGYGQPQHF	14	NA	TRBJ1-5	TRBV6-5
CASRSDPLHGTEAFF	15	NA	TRBJ1-1	TRBV6-5
CAISDNSGGTSSYNEQFF	18	TRBD2	TRBJ2-1	TRBV10-3
CASSHAAVYNEQFF	14	NA	TRBJ2-1	TRBV7-2
CSVEVREFGYEQYF	14	NA	TRBJ2-7	TRBV29-1
CASSEGGWETQYF	13	NA	TRBJ2-5	TRBV10-2
CASSQDLIYGRGQFF	15	NA	TRBJ2-1	TRBV4-2
CASSTGQGNYNEQYF	15	TRBD1	TRBJ2-7	TRBV19
CASSYSNRLTDTQYF	15	NA	TRBJ2-3	TRBV6-5
CASSPWGTTDSYEQYF	16	TRBD2	TRBJ2-7	TRBV12-3/TRBV12-4
CAISGGGIGDLNTEAFF	17	NA	TRBJ1-1	TRBV10-3
CSVGPREGDHEQFF	14	TRBD2	TRBJ2-1	TRBV29-1
CSARGYPERLAHLENEQFF	19	TRBD2	TRBJ2-1	TRBV20-1